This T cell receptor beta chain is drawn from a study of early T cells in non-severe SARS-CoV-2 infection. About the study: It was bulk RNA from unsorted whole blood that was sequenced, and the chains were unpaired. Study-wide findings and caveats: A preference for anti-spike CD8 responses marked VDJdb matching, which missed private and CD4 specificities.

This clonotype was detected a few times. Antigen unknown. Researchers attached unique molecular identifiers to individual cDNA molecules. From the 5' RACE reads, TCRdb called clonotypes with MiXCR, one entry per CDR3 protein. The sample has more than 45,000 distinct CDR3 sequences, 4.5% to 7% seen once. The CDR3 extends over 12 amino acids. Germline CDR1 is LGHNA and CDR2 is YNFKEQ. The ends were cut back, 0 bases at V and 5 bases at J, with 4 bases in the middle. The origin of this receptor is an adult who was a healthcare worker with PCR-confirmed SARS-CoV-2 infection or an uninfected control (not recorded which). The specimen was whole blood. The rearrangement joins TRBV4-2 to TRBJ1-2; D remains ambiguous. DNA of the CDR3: TGTGCCAGCAGCCAAGAGTGGTATGGCTACACCTTC. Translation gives CASSQEWYGYTF.